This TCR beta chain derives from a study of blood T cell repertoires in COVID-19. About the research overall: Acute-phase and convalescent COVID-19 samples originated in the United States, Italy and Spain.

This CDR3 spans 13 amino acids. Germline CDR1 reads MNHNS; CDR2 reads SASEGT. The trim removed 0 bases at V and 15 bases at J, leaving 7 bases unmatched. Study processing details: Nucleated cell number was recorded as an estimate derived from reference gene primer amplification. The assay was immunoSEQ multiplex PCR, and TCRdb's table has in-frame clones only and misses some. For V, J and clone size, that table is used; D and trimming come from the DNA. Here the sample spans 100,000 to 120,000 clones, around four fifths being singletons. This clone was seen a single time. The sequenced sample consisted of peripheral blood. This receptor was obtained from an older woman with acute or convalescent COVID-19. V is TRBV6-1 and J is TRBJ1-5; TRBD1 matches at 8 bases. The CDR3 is CASSEALGQGWHF. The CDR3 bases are TGTGCCAGCAGTGAAGCGCTAGGACAGGGATGGCATTTT.